The rows below give T cell receptor beta chains drawn from one sample of a study of CD8+CD57+ T cells in acquired aplastic anemia. From the reads, TCRdb called clonotypes with MiXCR, one entry per CDR3 protein. The sample comprises about 150,000 distinct CDR3 sequences, approximately 52% of which are singletons, and approximately 12% rests with the top ten. The sequencing sample was made of sorted CD4+, CD8+, or CD8+CD57+ T cells (not recorded which) from PBMCs. The receptors were gathered from a human donor with aplastic anemia. Both conserved end residues are part of each CDR3. D genes are given only for firm matches. Clone size is shown for a subset of rows, as once, few, many or a class of expanded clone.

d_call	v_call	j_call	clone_size	cdr3_nt	cdr3_aa
TRBD2	TRBV20-1	TRBJ2-1	.	TGCAGTCCTGCCAGCGGGAGGAGGGAGCAGTTCTTC	CSPASGRREQFF
TRBD2	TRBV4-1	TRBJ2-1	.	TGCGCCAGCAGCCAAGATCGGCTAGCGGGGGCCGATGAGCAGTTCTTC	CASSQDRLAGADEQFF
TRBD2	TRBV6-1	TRBJ2-7	few	TGTGCCAGCAGTGACGGGGGGATTGCCTACGAGCAGTACTTC	CASSDGGIAYEQYF
.	TRBV7-2	TRBJ2-2	.	TGTGCCAGCAGCTTAGTAATCAGGGGTGTCGGGGAGCTGTTTTTT	CASSLVIRGVGELFF
TRBD2	TRBV20-1	TRBJ2-7	.	TGCAGTGCTAGAGATCCGCTAGCGGGAGAGGCGGTCGAGCAGTACTTC	CSARDPLAGEAVEQYF
.	TRBV7-9	TRBJ2-1	large	TGTGCCAGCAGAGGGACCAACAATGAGCAGTTCTTC	CASRGTNNEQFF
.	TRBV7-9	TRBJ1-6	.	TGTGCCAGCAGCCCCATGATCGGACCCCTCCACTTT	CASSPMIGPLHF
.	TRBV7-3	TRBJ1-2	.	TGTGCCAGCAGCCTGGGGGGCGAGAACTATGGCTACACCTTC	CASSLGGENYGYTF
TRBD2	TRBV12-3/TRBV12-4	TRBJ2-2	.	TGTGCCAGCAGGCTAGCGGGGGGTGGGACCGGGGAGCTGTTTTTT	CASRLAGGGTGELFF
.	TRBV15	TRBJ1-4	.	TGTGCCACCAGCCAACACCGGGATCTAAATGAAAAACTGTTTTTT	CATSQHRDLNEKLFF
TRBD1	TRBV5-1	TRBJ1-1	many	TGCGCCAGCAGCCCCACTTCGGGACAGGGGGCTTATAAAGCTTTCTTT	CASSPTSGQGAYKAFF
.	TRBV6-5	TRBJ1-6	many	TGTGCCAGCAGTTCCACCACAGGCCTAAATTCACCCCTCCACTTT	CASSSTTGLNSPLHF
.	TRBV7-9	TRBJ2-7	many	TGTGCCAGCAGCTTGTTCGGACAGTACGAGCAGTACTTC	CASSLFGQYEQYF
.	TRBV9	TRBJ2-1	many	TGTGCCAGCAGCGTAGGCCTAGCTGCCCACAATGAGCAGTTCTTC	CASSVGLAAHNEQFF
.	TRBV2	TRBJ2-6	.	TGTGCCAGCAGTTGGACAGACTCTGGGGCCAACGTCCTGACTTTC	CASSWTDSGANVLTF
TRBD2	TRBV29-1	TRBJ2-7	.	TGCAGCGTTGAAGGGGGGGGCTACGAGCAGTACTTC	CSVEGGGYEQYF
.	TRBV19	TRBJ1-3	.	TGTGCCAGTAGGACAACCGCTGCATATGGAAACACCATATATTTT	CASRTTAAYGNTIYF
.	TRBV20-1	TRBJ1-6	.	TGCAGTGCGAGAGGGGGATTCAATTCACCCCTCCACTTT	CSARGGFNSPLHF
.	TRBV7-3	TRBJ2-7	.	TGTGCCAGCAGCTTGATGGGGATCGACGAGCAGTACTTC	CASSLMGIDEQYF
TRBD2	TRBV9	TRBJ2-3	once	TGTGCCAGCAGCGTAGGCGGCGGGAGGGCCACAGATACGCAGTATTTT	CASSVGGGRATDTQYF
TRBD1	TRBV2	TRBJ2-1	many	TGTGCCAGCGGCTGGGACAGCAACAATGAGCAGTTCTTC	CASGWDSNNEQFF
TRBD1	TRBV19	TRBJ2-7	.	TGTGCCAGTAGAAGTGTTCCGGGACAGGGCTACGAGCAGTACTTC	CASRSVPGQGYEQYF
.	TRBV12-3/TRBV12-4	TRBJ1-5	.	TGTGCCAGCAGTTTCCGCAATCAGCCCCAGCATTTT	CASSFRNQPQHF
.	TRBV19	TRBJ1-1	.	TGTGCCAGTAGTATAAGGGGGAGGGGAACTGAAGCTTTCTTT	CASSIRGRGTEAFF
.	TRBV5-4	TRBJ2-3	many	TGTGCCAGCAGCTTCTGGGGGTCGGCCCCAGGGGCAGATACGCAGTATTTT	CASSFWGSAPGADTQYF
.	TRBV9	TRBJ1-4	.	TGTGCCAGCAGCGTAGGGGGCTTTCGTGAAAAACTGTTTTTT	CASSVGGFREKLFF
TRBD1	TRBV3-1	TRBJ1-5	.	TGTGCCAGCAGCCACCAGGGTGGGGACAGGGGGGTTGATAGCAATCAGCCCCAGCATTTT	CASSHQGGDRGVDSNQPQHF
TRBD1	TRBV9	TRBJ2-1	.	TGTGCCAGCAGCGGACAGGGGGGACCCTACAATGAGCAGTTCTTC	CASSGQGGPYNEQFF